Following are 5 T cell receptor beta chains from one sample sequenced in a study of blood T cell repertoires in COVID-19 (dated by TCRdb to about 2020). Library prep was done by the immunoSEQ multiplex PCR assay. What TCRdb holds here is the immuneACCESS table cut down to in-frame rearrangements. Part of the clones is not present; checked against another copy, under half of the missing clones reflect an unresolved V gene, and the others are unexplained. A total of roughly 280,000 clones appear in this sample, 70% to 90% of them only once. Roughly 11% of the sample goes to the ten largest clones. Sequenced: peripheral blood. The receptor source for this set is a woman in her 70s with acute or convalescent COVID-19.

This CDR3 is CASQLSQGSPYEQYF. Written as DNA, the CDR3 is TGCGCCAGCCAACTCTCTCAGGGTAGCCCCTACGAGCAGTACTTC. V usage is TRBV5-1 and J usage is TRBJ2-7; D may be TRBD1 (5 bases). Germline loops: CDR1 SGHRS, CDR2 YFSETQ. The CDR3 length is 15 residues. Trimming removed 7 bases at V and 2 bases at J, with 19 bases between. The full variable domain, completed using reference TRBV5-1 and TRBJ2-7, is KAGVTQTPRYLIKTRGQQVTLSCSPISGHRSVSWYQQTPGQGLQFLFEYFSETQRNKGNFPGRFSGRQFSNSRSEMNVSTLELGDSALYLCASQLSQGSPYEQYFGPGTRLTVT.

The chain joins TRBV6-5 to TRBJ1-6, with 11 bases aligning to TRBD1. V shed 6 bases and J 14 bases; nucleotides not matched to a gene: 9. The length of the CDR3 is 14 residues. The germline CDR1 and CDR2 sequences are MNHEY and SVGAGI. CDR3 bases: TGTGCCAGCAGCCGCGGACAGGGGGCCGAGGCCCTCCACTTT. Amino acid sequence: CASSRGQGAEALHF.

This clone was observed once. The CDR3 here is CASRSTSGGSSYNEQFF. In DNA form, the CDR3 reads TGCGCCAGCAGGTCTACCTCCGGTGGGAGCTCCTACAATGAGCAGTTCTTC. V is TRBV5-1 and J is TRBJ2-1; weak D call: TRBD2 (5 bases). V was trimmed by 5 bases and J by 0 bases, leaving 18 bases between them. The germline CDR1 and CDR2 sequences are SGHRS and YFSETQ. The CDR3 covers 17 residues.

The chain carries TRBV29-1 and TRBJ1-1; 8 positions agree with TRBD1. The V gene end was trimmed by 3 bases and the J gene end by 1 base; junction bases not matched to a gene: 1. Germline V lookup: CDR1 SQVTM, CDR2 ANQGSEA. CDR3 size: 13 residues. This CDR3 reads CSVDTGGNTEAFF. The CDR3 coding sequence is TGCAGCGTTGATACAGGGGGGAACACTGAAGCTTTCTTT.

CDR3 nucleotide sequence: TGTGCCAGCAGCAGACTAGCGTTCTACAATGAGCAGTTCTTC. Residues: CASSRLAFYNEQFF. The rearrangement links TRBV2 to TRBJ2-1; 8 nucleotides match TRBD2. This CDR3 contains 14 residues. V was pared by 6 bases and J by 3 bases, with 4 bases of the junction left unmatched. In germline, CDR1 is SNHLY, CDR2 FYNNEI.